Listed below are T cell receptor beta chains from one sample, sequenced in a study of CD8 T cells in ankylosing spondylitis. TCRdb reprocessed the 5' RACE reads via MiXCR and lists one record per CDR3 protein. Of 750,000 to 850,000 distinct CDR3 sequences listed, roughly 12% were seen once; the top ten hold approximately 0.46%. Material: blood, either unsorted or a sorted T cell fraction (not recorded which). The receptors originated from a male donor with ankylosing spondylitis. Both conserved end residues are part of each CDR3. Fields, in order: CDR3 DNA, CDR3 protein, clone size, CDR3 length, D gene, J gene, V gene. A D gene is named only where the DNA matches it firmly. Clone size is stated in some rows and not others, as once, few, many or a class when expanded.

TGTGCCAGCAGCTTAGTGGTCATGGGCACTGAAGCTTTCTTT CASSLVVMGTEAFF . 14 . TRBJ1-1 TRBV7-2
TGTGCCAGCAGCTTAACCAGTTTGAATGAGCAGTTCTTC CASSLTSLNEQFF many 13 . TRBJ2-1 TRBV7-8
TGCAGTGCCGCGACCGACAGGGCAATTTATGGCTACACCTTC CSAATDRAIYGYTF few 14 TRBD1 TRBJ1-2 TRBV20-1
TGCAGTGTCGAGCGGGGGGGCAGGCAGTTCTTC CSVERGGRQFF many 11 TRBD2 TRBJ2-1 TRBV20-1
TGTGCCACCAGCAGAGATCCCGGGAAAGAGACCCAGTACTTC CATSRDPGKETQYF . 14 . TRBJ2-5 TRBV15
TGTGCCAGCAGCCCGCGACTAGTCTCCGAGCAGTACTTC CASSPRLVSEQYF . 13 . TRBJ2-7 TRBV7-2
TGTGCCAGCAGCCCAGCCCAGGACAGGGTTAGAGGAACTGAAGCTTTCTTT CASSPAQDRVRGTEAFF . 17 TRBD1 TRBJ1-1 TRBV4-2
TGCAGCGTTGCGGTTAGCGAGAACACCGGGGAGCTGTTTTTT CSVAVSENTGELFF few 14 . TRBJ2-2 TRBV29-1
TGCAGTGCCCCAAGCTATGGCTACACCTTC CSAPSYGYTF few 10 . TRBJ1-2 TRBV20-1
TGTGCCAGCACCCGCTATGCGGGAGATACGCAGTATTTT CASTRYAGDTQYF . 13 . TRBJ2-3 TRBV28
TGCAGCCCCCCCTCAGCGTTTTTCGATGGCTACACCTTC CSPPSAFFDGYTF . 13 . TRBJ1-2 TRBV20-1
TGCAGTGCTAGGCCCAGACTGGGACTCTCCTTGAACACTGAAGCTTTCTTT CSARPRLGLSLNTEAFF few 17 . TRBJ1-1 TRBV20-1
TGCGCCAGCAGCGGGACTAGCGGGAGGCTAAGCACCGGGGAGCTGTTTTTT CASSGTSGRLSTGELFF . 17 TRBD2 TRBJ2-2 TRBV5-1
TGTGCCACCAGCAGAGATTTAGGGGGCTGGACTGAAGCTTTCTTT CATSRDLGGWTEAFF few 15 TRBD1 TRBJ1-1 TRBV15
TGTGCCATCAAGACGACGACAGGGTCGAACACCGGGGAGCTGTTTTTT CAIKTTTGSNTGELFF few 16 TRBD1 TRBJ2-2 TRBV10-3
TGTGCCAGCACCAATCGACTAGCGGGAGTTTCCGAGCAGTACTTC CASTNRLAGVSEQYF many 15 TRBD2 TRBJ2-7 TRBV12-3/TRBV12-4
TGCGCCAGCAGCTGGAGCCCCACAGGGATCTCCTACGAGCAGTACTTC CASSWSPTGISYEQYF few 16 . TRBJ2-7 TRBV5-1
TGCGCCAGCAGCTTGACGGCAGTTAACTATGGCTACACCTTC CASSLTAVNYGYTF few 14 . TRBJ1-2 TRBV5-1
TGCAGCGTGAGGTTTAGCAATCAGCCCCAGCATTTT CSVRFSNQPQHF few 12 . TRBJ1-5 TRBV29-1
TGCAGTGCAAGGTCGGGGGGGGATTTCCAAGAGACCCAGTACTTC CSARSGGDFQETQYF . 15 TRBD2 TRBJ2-5 TRBV20-1
TGTGCCAGCAGTCGCCAGAGGGGTCAAGAGACCCAGTACTTC CASSRQRGQETQYF few 14 . TRBJ2-5 TRBV6-1
TGCAGTGCTAGGGGGCCTAGGCAAAATCAGCCCCAGCATTTT CSARGPRQNQPQHF . 14 . TRBJ1-5 TRBV20-1
TGTGCCAGCAGTGAATCCTTGCTTCCCACTGAAGCTTTCTTT CASSESLLPTEAFF . 14 . TRBJ1-1 TRBV6-1
TGCAGTGCTAGAGGGGATAGACTAGCGGGCTCCTACAATGAGCAGTTCTTC CSARGDRLAGSYNEQFF many 17 TRBD2 TRBJ2-1 TRBV20-1
TGTGCCAGCACCGTTCAGGGGGCGTACTATGGCTACACCTTC CASTVQGAYYGYTF many 14 TRBD1 TRBJ1-2 TRBV7-2
TGCGCCAGCAGCCTCCCTAAACAGGGGGCGCTTTCCGATGAGCAGTTCTTC CASSLPKQGALSDEQFF . 17 TRBD1 TRBJ2-1 TRBV5-1
TGTGCCAGCAGCTTGCGCTGGGGTCTGCCAGGCGATACGGGCTATGGCTACACCTTC CASSLRWGLPGDTGYGYTF few 19 . TRBJ1-2 TRBV5-6
TGTGCCAGCAGCGTAGCGCTAGCGAGCACCGGGGAGCTGTTTTTT CASSVALASTGELFF . 15 . TRBJ2-2 TRBV9
TGTGCCTGGAGACTAGCGGGAACCTACGAGCAGTACTTC CAWRLAGTYEQYF few 13 TRBD2 TRBJ2-7 TRBV30
TGTGCCACCAGCAGAGATTCCAAATCTGGACTAGCGGGGAACACCGGGGAGCTGTTTTTT CATSRDSKSGLAGNTGELFF few 20 TRBD2 TRBJ2-2 TRBV15
TGCGCCAGCAGCGGAACAGGGGAGATGGAGACCCAGTACTTC CASSGTGEMETQYF few 14 TRBD1 TRBJ2-5 TRBV5-1
TGCAGTGCCGCTCCTCCGGGACAAAAATACGAGCAGTACTTC CSAAPPGQKYEQYF . 14 . TRBJ2-7 TRBV20-1
TGTGCCAGCAGCTTAACGTCGGTCAGCACTGAAGCTTTCTTT CASSLTSVSTEAFF many 14 . TRBJ1-1 TRBV7-2
TGTGCCAGCAGCTTTGCCGCAGGGACATCCACTGAAGCTTTCTTT CASSFAAGTSTEAFF . 15 . TRBJ1-1 TRBV11-2
TGTGCCAGCAGTACGGGACTAGCGGAGTCGGACGAGCAGTACTTC CASSTGLAESDEQYF . 15 TRBD2 TRBJ2-7 TRBV6-2/TRBV6-3
TGCGCCAGCAGCCAAGGTTTCGCAGGGGCCAACGTCCTGACTTTC CASSQGFAGANVLTF few 15 . TRBJ2-6 TRBV4-1
TGTGCCAGCAGTGAAGTACTAGCGGGAGGGGCAGATACGCAGTATTTT CASSEVLAGGADTQYF few 16 TRBD2 TRBJ2-3 TRBV2
TGCAGTGCAACCCCCACCCGGAGGTCTTACGAGCAGTACTTC CSATPTRRSYEQYF many 14 . TRBJ2-7 TRBV20-1
TGCGCCAGCAGCTTGGTCCCAGGGGAGGGCTACACCTTC CASSLVPGEGYTF few 13 . TRBJ1-2 TRBV5-1
TGCAGTGCACCTACTAGCGGGACAAGCTCCTACAATGAGCAGTTCTTC CSAPTSGTSSYNEQFF . 16 TRBD2 TRBJ2-1 TRBV20-1
TGTGCCATCAGGGGACAGGGTAATGAAAAACTGTTTTTT CAIRGQGNEKLFF few 13 TRBD1 TRBJ1-4 TRBV10-3
TGTGCCAGCAGCTTATTCGAGGTAGCGGACAATGAGCAGTTCTTC CASSLFEVADNEQFF many 15 . TRBJ2-1 TRBV7-6
TGTGCCAGCAGCCAAGCCGCAGGCGCCGCCAGCTACGAGCAGTACTTC CASSQAAGAASYEQYF few 16 . TRBJ2-7 TRBV4-2
TGTGCCACCAGTGAAGCAGGGAGGAGCTATGGCTACACCTTC CATSEAGRSYGYTF . 14 . TRBJ1-2 TRBV24-1
TGCAGTGCTCTAGACAGGGACCCCTACGAGCAGTACTTC CSALDRDPYEQYF . 13 TRBD1 TRBJ2-7 TRBV20-1
TGCAGCGCCCGCGCGACAGGGGGCTACGAGCAGTACTTC CSARATGGYEQYF many 13 TRBD1 TRBJ2-7 TRBV29-1
TGTGCCAGCAGCCCGGAGGGAACCAGGCCTTATGATTCACCCCTCCACTTT CASSPEGTRPYDSPLHF many 17 . TRBJ1-6 TRBV11-1
TGTGCCAGCAGTCAGCAAAATGAGCAGTTCTTC CASSQQNEQFF many 11 . TRBJ2-1 TRBV12-3/TRBV12-4
TGTGCCAGCAGCCAAGATACGGTCCGGGGGGATGGCTACACCTTC CASSQDTVRGDGYTF many 15 . TRBJ1-2 TRBV4-2
TGCAGTGTTAAGGGGACAGACAATTCACCCCTCCACTTT CSVKGTDNSPLHF few 13 TRBD1 TRBJ1-6 TRBV20-1
TGTGCCACCACAGGGGGCTTCTACGAGCAGTACTTC CATTGGFYEQYF many 12 TRBD1 TRBJ2-7 TRBV10-3